Listed below are T cell receptor beta chains from one sample, sequenced in a study of T cells in Graves' hyperthyroidism and ophthalmopathy. TCRdb reprocessed the multiplex PCR reads via MiXCR and lists one record per CDR3 protein. This sample has hundreds of thousands of distinct CDR3 sequences, with about a sixth found just once. The sample was blood. The receptors were sampled from a woman younger than 35 with Graves' ophthalmopathy. CDR3s include the opening cysteine and the closing phenylalanine or tryptophan. D genes are given only for firm matches. Size tells how often a clone was seen (once, few, many) or the class of an expanded clone, and some rows leave it out.

abundance: many
len: 16
v_gene: TRBV12-5
d_gene: NA
j_gene: TRBJ1-4
CDR3nt: TGTGCTAGTGGGCGGACGACTGGAGCAACTAATGAAAAACTGTTTTTT
CDR3aa: CASGRTTGATNEKLFF

abundance: few
len: 11
v_gene: TRBV29-1
d_gene: NA
j_gene: TRBJ2-1
CDR3nt: TGCAGCCCCCTTTGGGATTTTGGGCAGTTCTTC
CDR3aa: CSPLWDFGQFF

abundance: many
len: 13
v_gene: TRBV12-3/TRBV12-4
d_gene: NA
j_gene: TRBJ2-7
CDR3nt: TGTGCCAGCAGTTTTCAGGGTGGGTACGAGCAGTACTTC
CDR3aa: CASSFQGGYEQYF

abundance: many
len: 14
v_gene: TRBV28
d_gene: NA
j_gene: TRBJ1-2
CDR3nt: TGTGCCAGCAGTTTCGATCGGACAGACTATGGCTACACCTTC
CDR3aa: CASSFDRTDYGYTF

abundance: many
len: 16
v_gene: TRBV9
d_gene: TRBD1
j_gene: TRBJ2-2
CDR3nt: TGTGCCAGCAGCCCCTGGACAGGGGGAACCACCGGGGAGCTGTTTTTT
CDR3aa: CASSPWTGGTTGELFF

abundance: few
len: 12
v_gene: TRBV20-1
d_gene: NA
j_gene: TRBJ1-2
CDR3nt: TGCAGTGCTAGCCCGGGGCTCTATGGCTACACCTTC
CDR3aa: CSASPGLYGYTF

abundance: many
len: 17
v_gene: TRBV5-8
d_gene: NA
j_gene: TRBJ2-7
CDR3nt: TGTGCCAGCAGCCTGGGGGGCTGGACAGACAATCCCTACGAGCAGTACTTC
CDR3aa: CASSLGGWTDNPYEQYF

abundance: many
len: 13
v_gene: TRBV12-3/TRBV12-4
d_gene: NA
j_gene: TRBJ1-2
CDR3nt: TGTGCCAGCAGTTTCTTATTAGGGGCTGGCTACACCTTC
CDR3aa: CASSFLLGAGYTF

abundance: many
len: 16
v_gene: TRBV11-2
d_gene: TRBD2
j_gene: TRBJ2-1
CDR3nt: TGTGCCAGCAGCTTTAATAGCGGGAGGTCCTACAATGAGCAGTTCTTC
CDR3aa: CASSFNSGRSYNEQFF

abundance: many
len: 14
v_gene: TRBV20-1
d_gene: TRBD2
j_gene: TRBJ2-3
CDR3nt: TGCAGTGCTGCAAGCGGGAGGGGCACAGATACGCAGTATTTT
CDR3aa: CSAASGRGTDTQYF

abundance: many
len: 15
v_gene: TRBV29-1
d_gene: TRBD2
j_gene: TRBJ2-2
CDR3nt: TGCAGCGTTCCCGGGACTAGCGGGGACGCCGGGGAGCTGTTTTTT
CDR3aa: CSVPGTSGDAGELFF

abundance: many
len: 14
v_gene: TRBV27
d_gene: NA
j_gene: TRBJ1-6
CDR3nt: TGTGCCAGCAAAGGAGGGCAGTCGGGTTCACCCCTCCACTTT
CDR3aa: CASKGGQSGSPLHF

abundance: many
len: 13
v_gene: TRBV10-3
d_gene: NA
j_gene: TRBJ1-2
CDR3nt: TGTGCCATCAGACAGGCTTTTAACTATGGCTACACCTTC
CDR3aa: CAIRQAFNYGYTF

abundance: many
len: 15
v_gene: TRBV27
d_gene: NA
j_gene: TRBJ1-6
CDR3nt: TGTGCCAGCAGCCCTCTCCGGCCGGTGGATTCACCCCTCCACTTT
CDR3aa: CASSPLRPVDSPLHF

abundance: many
len: 13
v_gene: TRBV20-1
d_gene: NA
j_gene: TRBJ2-7
CDR3nt: TGCAGTGGGGCGCGCAGCGGAGGCTACGAGCAGTACTTC
CDR3aa: CSGARSGGYEQYF

abundance: NA
len: 17
v_gene: TRBV15
d_gene: NA
j_gene: TRBJ1-2
CDR3nt: TGTGCCACCAGCAGGGGTACTCCGGGGCTCTGGAACTATGGCTACACCTTC
CDR3aa: CATSRGTPGLWNYGYTF

abundance: few
len: 16
v_gene: TRBV7-9
d_gene: TRBD2
j_gene: TRBJ2-6
CDR3nt: TGTGCCAGCAGCTTACGCGGGGGGCCTGGGGCCAACGTCCTGACTTTC
CDR3aa: CASSLRGGPGANVLTF

abundance: many
len: 13
v_gene: TRBV29-1
d_gene: NA
j_gene: TRBJ1-1
CDR3nt: TGCAGCGTGGGAAATCACTTGAACACTGAAGCTTTCTTT
CDR3aa: CSVGNHLNTEAFF

abundance: many
len: 14
v_gene: TRBV19
d_gene: TRBD1
j_gene: TRBJ1-2
CDR3nt: TGTGCCAGTAGTCCGCCGACAGGGACCTATGGCTACACCTTC
CDR3aa: CASSPPTGTYGYTF

abundance: many
len: 18
v_gene: TRBV27
d_gene: NA
j_gene: TRBJ1-3
CDR3nt: TGTGCCAGCCAAGCCCTACCTCGGACGGGAGTTTCTGGAAACACCATATATTTT
CDR3aa: CASQALPRTGVSGNTIYF

abundance: many
len: 14
v_gene: TRBV6-2/TRBV6-3
d_gene: TRBD2
j_gene: TRBJ2-1
CDR3nt: TGTGCCAGCAGTCATACTAGCGGGGACAATGAGCAGTTCTTC
CDR3aa: CASSHTSGDNEQFF

abundance: few
len: 11
v_gene: TRBV9
d_gene: NA
j_gene: TRBJ2-2
CDR3nt: TGTGCCAGCAGCGCTACCGGGGAGCTGTTTTTT
CDR3aa: CASSATGELFF

abundance: many
len: 16
v_gene: TRBV4-2
d_gene: TRBD2
j_gene: TRBJ2-3
CDR3nt: TGTGCCAGCAGCCAAGGAGGCGGGAGGGGTGCAGATACGCAGTATTTT
CDR3aa: CASSQGGGRGADTQYF

abundance: few
len: 15
v_gene: TRBV15
d_gene: NA
j_gene: TRBJ2-3
CDR3nt: TGTGCCACCAGCAAACTTTTGGAGGGCCCAGATACGCAGTATTTT
CDR3aa: CATSKLLEGPDTQYF

abundance: many
len: 15
v_gene: TRBV7-9
d_gene: TRBD2
j_gene: TRBJ2-1
CDR3nt: TGTGCCGGAAACGGGATAGCGGGAGGGCTGAATGAGCAGTTCTTC
CDR3aa: CAGNGIAGGLNEQFF

abundance: many
len: 15
v_gene: TRBV7-9
d_gene: TRBD2
j_gene: TRBJ2-5
CDR3nt: TGTGCCAGCAGCTCCGGGACTACCCCTCAAGAGACCCAGTACTTC
CDR3aa: CASSSGTTPQETQYF